A single sample is the source of the 9 T cell receptor beta chains below, sequenced in a study of blood T cells in healthy people across ages. A second 7 to 11 cycle PCR used barcoded and J-beta primers. TCRdb re-called the 5' RACE reads through MiXCR, storing one row per CDR3 protein. The sample carries around 1,800,000 distinct CDR3 sequences, roughly two fifths recorded once. The sequenced sample was blood. These receptor sequences come from a human donor in good health.

This chain's CDR3 is CASNLQGIANYGYTF. CDR3 in DNA: TGTGCCAGCAACCTACAGGGAATCGCCAACTATGGCTACACCTTC. This chain connects TRBV12-3 or TRBV12-4 to TRBJ1-2, with a possible D match to TRBD1 (6 bases). Trimming shortened V by 7 bases and J by 2 bases, and 17 bases separated the two germline ends. The CDR3 totals 15 residues.

V usage is TRBV14 and J usage is TRBJ2-7; D is perhaps TRBD1 (5 bases). In germline, CDR1 is SGHDN, CDR2 FVKESK. The ends were cut back, 0 bases at V and 1 base at J, with 10 bases in the middle. The CDR3 loop spans 15 amino acids. The CDR3 coding sequence is TGTGCCAGCAGCCAAGATTACAAGGGGTCCTACGAGCAGTACTTC. This gives the protein CASSQDYKGSYEQYF.

CDR3 amino acids: CAWSPGLARSYEQYF. The DNA for the CDR3 is TGTGCCTGGAGCCCCGGACTAGCCCGCTCCTACGAGCAGTACTTC. This chain uses TRBV30 with TRBJ2-7, with 8 bases that match TRBD2. With 3 bases clipped from V and 0 bases from J, the junction kept 7 bases outside the gene matches. CDR1 is GTSNPN, CDR2 SVGIG, per germline (reference sequence). This CDR3 contains 15 residues.

CDR3 in amino acids: CASRTLRTQETQYF. In DNA form, the CDR3 reads TGTGCCAGCCGAACGTTGAGGACACAAGAGACCCAGTACTTC. V is TRBV6-8 and J is TRBJ2-5; tentative D call: TRBD1 (5 bases). Germline CDR1 is MNHGY and CDR2 is SAAAGT. Trimming removed 8 bases at V and 2 bases at J, with 15 bases between. This CDR3 region has 14 residues.

This clonotype was seen a handful of times. The gene calls are TRBV7-4 and TRBJ2-4; 9 nucleotides align to TRBD1. Near its end, the DNA agrees better with TRBJ2-7, so the J call may be wrong. Per the germline V gene, CDR1 is SGHVT and CDR2 is SQSDAQ. The CDR3 length is 15 residues. The CDR3 is CASARDRAYNYEQYF. The CDR3 DNA reads as TGTGCCAGCGCCCGGGACAGGGCTTATAACTACGAGCAGTACTTC.

This clonotype was picked up a small number of times. The chain employs TRBV6-4 and TRBJ2-1, with 8 bases aligning to TRBD1. Germline-derived CDR1 and CDR2 are MRHNA and SNTAGT. This CDR3 has 13 amino acids. Trimming removed 3 bases from V and 10 bases from J; junction bases left unmatched: 5. Here the CDR3 DNA reads TGTGCCAGCAGTGAATTATCAGGGGGCGAGCAGTTCTTC. It translates to CASSELSGGEQFF.

In regard to this clonotype: One end of the junction does not line up with germline, which may come from a read error. The chain combines TRBV9 with TRBJ2-7, with a possible D match to TRBD1 (5 bases). The CDR3 sequence is 14 residues long. Germline CDR1 and CDR2: SGDLS and YYNGEE. In DNA, the CDR3 is TGTGTCAGCAGCGTGGGGCGGAGCGCGTACGAGCAGTACTTC. This encodes CVSSVGRSAYEQYF.

This clonotype was found a few times. The CDR3 reads CSAREEVQNTEAFF. The CDR3 DNA follows: TGCAGTGCTAGAGAAGAGGTTCAGAACACTGAAGCTTTCTTT. The chain employs TRBV20-1 and TRBJ1-1; D unclear. V shed 0 bases and J shed 1 base, with 9 bases lying between them. In germline, CDR1 is DFQATT, CDR2 SNEGSKA (reference sequence). The CDR3 length is 14 residues.

V usage is TRBV3-1 and J usage is TRBJ2-3; 9 bases agree with TRBD2. Germline loops: CDR1 LGHDT, CDR2 YNNKEL (reference sequence). V lost 0 bases to trimming and J lost 5 bases; unmatched junction nucleotides: 9. The CDR3 sequence is 17 residues long. The CDR3 nucleotides are TGTGCCAGCAGCCAAGACTCTGCGGGGGGGGGATTAGATACGCAGTATTTT. This codes for CASSQDSAGGGLDTQYF.